The clone carrying this T cell receptor (beta chain) was recorded a few times. The antigen remains undetermined. The CDR3 is made up of 15 amino acids. J was trimmed by 5 bases and V by 1 base; bases with no gene match: 5. TCRdb re-called the 5' RACE reads through MiXCR, storing one row per CDR3 protein. The sample lists a few hundred thousand distinct CDR3 sequences; 20% to 25% were seen once. This record comes from a study of T-cell memory formation after mild COVID-19. Whole-study results and caveats: Most CD4+ clones that shrank were in CM and EM, while CD8+ ones turned up in EMRA. Later expanders leaned toward CD4+, whereas clones contracting from day 15 to 85 were balanced CD4/CD8.

Specimen: PBMCs or a T cell subset sorted from them (not recorded which). This clonotype was sampled from an adult woman who had mild COVID-19 (a few samples of this study predate the infection). Cell type and time point are not known. The chain employs TRBV12-3 or TRBV12-4 and TRBJ2-1; 7 bases fit TRBD1. In nucleotides, the CDR3 is TGTGCCAGCAGTTTAGTGAGGGGGCTCGACAATGAGCAGTTCTTC. Protein sequence: CASSLVRGLDNEQFF.